This T cell receptor beta chain was retrieved from a study of T cell responses to AZD1222 COVID-19 vaccine. Study at large: Researchers grouped second doses given at about 4 or about 12 weeks into one pool. General study points: Only 5 or 6 AZD1222 recipients were seropositive at baseline. Clonal diversity was possibly underestimated, and white British individuals and females predominated among donors. Vaccine-associated CD4 TCRs spanned spike, dominant at 160-218 and 743-854.

Only in-frame clones appear in the TCRdb table, and some are missing; sequencing was by immunoSEQ multiplex PCR. Of approximately 120,000 clones listed, about 89% are singletons. Concerning this clone itself: Its target is unknown.

The J segment lost 2 bases and the V segment lost 0 bases, leaving 10 bases of the junction unmatched. Germline V gives CDR1 LGHNA, CDR2 YNFKEQ. The CDR3 sequence is 18 residues long. The source of this sequence is an adult in good health. The chain couples TRBV4-2 to TRBJ2-3; 8 bases fit TRBD1. The sample here was peripheral blood, taken on day 0 of AZD1222 vaccination. In DNA, the CDR3 is TGTGCCAGCAGCCAAGATCTAAAACAGGGGGTCCTCACAGATACGCAGTATTTT. The encoded protein is CASSQDLKQGVLTDTQYF.